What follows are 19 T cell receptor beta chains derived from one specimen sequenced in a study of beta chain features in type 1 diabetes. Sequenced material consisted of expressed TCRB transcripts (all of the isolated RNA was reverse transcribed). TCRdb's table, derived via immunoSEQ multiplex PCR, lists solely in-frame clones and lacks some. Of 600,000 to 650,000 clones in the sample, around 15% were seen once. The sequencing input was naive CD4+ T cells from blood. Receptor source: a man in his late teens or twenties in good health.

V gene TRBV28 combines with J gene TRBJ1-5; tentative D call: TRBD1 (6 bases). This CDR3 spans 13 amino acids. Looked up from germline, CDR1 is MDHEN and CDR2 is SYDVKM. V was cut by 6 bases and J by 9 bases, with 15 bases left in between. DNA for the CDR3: TGTGCCAGCAGCAACACAGGGTCCGCGCCCCAGCATTTT. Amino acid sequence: CASSNTGSAPQHF. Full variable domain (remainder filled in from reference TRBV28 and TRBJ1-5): DVKVTQSSRYLVKRTGEKVFLECVQDMDHENMFWYRQDPGLGLRLIYFSYDVKMKEKGDIPEGYSVSREKKERFSLILESASTNQTSMYLCASSNTGSAPQHFGDGTRLSIL.

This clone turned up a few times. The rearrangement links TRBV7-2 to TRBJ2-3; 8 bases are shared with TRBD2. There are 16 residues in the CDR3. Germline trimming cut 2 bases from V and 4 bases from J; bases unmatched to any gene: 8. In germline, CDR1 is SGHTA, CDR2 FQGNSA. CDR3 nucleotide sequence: TGTGCCAGCAGCTTAACAGCGGGGGTCTCGGCAGATACGCAGTATTTT. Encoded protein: CASSLTAGVSADTQYF.

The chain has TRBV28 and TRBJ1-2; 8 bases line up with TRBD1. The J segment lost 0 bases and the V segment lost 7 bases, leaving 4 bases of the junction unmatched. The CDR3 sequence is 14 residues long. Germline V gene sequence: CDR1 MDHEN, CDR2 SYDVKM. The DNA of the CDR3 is TGTGCCAGCACCCGGACAGGGACTAACTATGGCTACACCTTC. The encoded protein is CASTRTGTNYGYTF.

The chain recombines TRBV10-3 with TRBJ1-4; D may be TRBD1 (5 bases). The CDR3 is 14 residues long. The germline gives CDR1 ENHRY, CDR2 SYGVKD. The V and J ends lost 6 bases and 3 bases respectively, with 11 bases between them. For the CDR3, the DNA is TGTGCCATCAGCAAAACAGGACCTAATGAAAAACTGTTTTTT. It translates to CAISKTGPNEKLFF.

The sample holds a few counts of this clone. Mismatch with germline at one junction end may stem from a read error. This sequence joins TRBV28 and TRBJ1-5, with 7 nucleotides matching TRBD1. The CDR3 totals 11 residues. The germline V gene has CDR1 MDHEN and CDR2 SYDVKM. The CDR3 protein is CASGPAGQHLF. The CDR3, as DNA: TGTGCCAGCGGTCCGGCGGGACAGCACCTTTTT.

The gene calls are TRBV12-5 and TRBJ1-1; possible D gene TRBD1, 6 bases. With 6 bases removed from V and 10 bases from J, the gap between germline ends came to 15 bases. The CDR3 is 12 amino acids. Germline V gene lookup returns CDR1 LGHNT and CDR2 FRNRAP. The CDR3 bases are TGTGCTAGTGGCTTACAGGGAATAGGAGCTTTCTTT. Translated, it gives CASGLQGIGAFF.

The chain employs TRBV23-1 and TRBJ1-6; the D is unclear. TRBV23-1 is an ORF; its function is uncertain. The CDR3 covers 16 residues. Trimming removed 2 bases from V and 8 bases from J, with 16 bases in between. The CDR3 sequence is CASSQTLEGSDSPLHF. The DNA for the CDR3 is TGCGCCAGCAGTCAAACCCTGGAGGGATCTGATTCACCCCTCCACTTT.

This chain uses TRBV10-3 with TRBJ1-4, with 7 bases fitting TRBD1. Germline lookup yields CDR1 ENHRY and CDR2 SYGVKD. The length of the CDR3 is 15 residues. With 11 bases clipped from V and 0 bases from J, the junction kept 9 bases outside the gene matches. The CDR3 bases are TGTGCCTCCAGGGGGGGCGGAACAACTAATGAAAAACTGTTTTTT. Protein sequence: CASRGGGTTNEKLFF.

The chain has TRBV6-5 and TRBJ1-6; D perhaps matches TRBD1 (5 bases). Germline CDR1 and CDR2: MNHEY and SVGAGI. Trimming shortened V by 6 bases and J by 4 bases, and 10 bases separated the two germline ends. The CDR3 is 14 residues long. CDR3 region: CASRGDLYNSPLHF. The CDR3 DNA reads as TGTGCCAGCAGAGGGGACCTTTATAATTCACCCCTCCACTTT.

The CDR3 loop reads CASSQEWSSGGALVETQYF. CDR3 DNA: TGCGCCAGCAGCCAAGAGTGGTCTAGCGGGGGGGCGCTAGTTGAGACCCAGTACTTC. The chain uses TRBV4-3 and TRBJ2-5, with 12 bases identical to TRBD2. The CDR3 is 19 amino acids. In germline, CDR1 is LGHNA, CDR2 YSLEER. V lost 0 bases to trimming and J lost 5 bases; unmatched junction nucleotides: 13.

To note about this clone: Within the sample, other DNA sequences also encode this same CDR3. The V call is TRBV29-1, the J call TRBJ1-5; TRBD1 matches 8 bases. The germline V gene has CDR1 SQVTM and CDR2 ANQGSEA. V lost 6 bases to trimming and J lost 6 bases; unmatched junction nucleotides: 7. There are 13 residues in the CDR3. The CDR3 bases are TGCAGCGTGGCAACAGGGGGAGGTCAGCCCCAGCATTTT. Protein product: CSVATGGGQPQHF.

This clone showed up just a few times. The CDR3 DNA reads TGTGCCAGCGCCCCTATGGGGGGGGCCAACTATGGCTACACCTTC. It is translated as CASAPMGGANYGYTF. The V and J genes are TRBV18 and TRBJ1-2; tentatively, D is TRBD1 (6 bases). Germline CDR1 KGHSH, CDR2 LQKENI. CDR3 length: 15 amino acids. V lost 8 bases and J 2 bases, leaving 18 bases between the germline ends.

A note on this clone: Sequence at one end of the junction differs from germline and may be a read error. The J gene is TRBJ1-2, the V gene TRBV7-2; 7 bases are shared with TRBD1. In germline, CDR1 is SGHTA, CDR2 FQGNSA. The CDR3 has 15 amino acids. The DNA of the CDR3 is TGTGCCAGCAGCTTGGTTGTAGGGGGCAACTTTGGCTACACCTTC. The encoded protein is CASSLVVGGNFGYTF.

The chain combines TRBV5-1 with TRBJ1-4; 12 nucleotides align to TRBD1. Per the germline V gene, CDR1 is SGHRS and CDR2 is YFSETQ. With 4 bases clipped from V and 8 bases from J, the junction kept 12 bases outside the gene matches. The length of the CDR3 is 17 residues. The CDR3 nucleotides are TGCGCCAGCAGCGTTGAAGTCCGAGGGACAGGGGGCGAAAAACTGTTTTTT. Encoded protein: CASSVEVRGTGGEKLFF.

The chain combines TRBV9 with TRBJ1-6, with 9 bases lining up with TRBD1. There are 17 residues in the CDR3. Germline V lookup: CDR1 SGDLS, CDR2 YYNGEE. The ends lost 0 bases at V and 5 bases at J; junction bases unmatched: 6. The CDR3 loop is CASSVGGTGSHNSPLHF. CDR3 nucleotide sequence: TGTGCCAGCAGCGTAGGAGGGACAGGGTCTCATAATTCACCCCTCCACTTT.

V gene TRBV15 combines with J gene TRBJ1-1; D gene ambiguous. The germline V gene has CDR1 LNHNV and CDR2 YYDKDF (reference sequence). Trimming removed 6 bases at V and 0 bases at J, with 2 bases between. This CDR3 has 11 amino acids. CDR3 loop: CATRVNTEAFF. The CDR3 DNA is TGTGCCACCAGAGTGAACACTGAAGCTTTCTTT.

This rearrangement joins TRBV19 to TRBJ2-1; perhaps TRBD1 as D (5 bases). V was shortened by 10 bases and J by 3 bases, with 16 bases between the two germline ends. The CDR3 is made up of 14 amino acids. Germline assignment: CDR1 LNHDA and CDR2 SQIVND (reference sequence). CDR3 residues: CATSVRGVYNEQFF. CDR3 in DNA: TGTGCCACATCAGTAAGGGGTGTCTACAATGAGCAGTTCTTC.

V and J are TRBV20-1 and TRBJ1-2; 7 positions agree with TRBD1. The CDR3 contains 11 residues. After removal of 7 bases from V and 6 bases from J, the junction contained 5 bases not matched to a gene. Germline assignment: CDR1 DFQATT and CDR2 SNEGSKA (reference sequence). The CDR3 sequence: CSGQGSNGYTF. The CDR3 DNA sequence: TGCAGTGGACAGGGCTCGAATGGCTACACCTTC.

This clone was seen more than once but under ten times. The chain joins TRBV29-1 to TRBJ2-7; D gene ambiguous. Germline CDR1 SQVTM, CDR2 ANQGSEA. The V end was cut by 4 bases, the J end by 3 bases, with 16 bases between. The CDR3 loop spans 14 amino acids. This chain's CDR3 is CSVGLPRVGYEQYF. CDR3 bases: TGCAGCGTTGGGCTTCCCCGAGTGGGCTACGAGCAGTACTTC.